The 14 T cell receptor beta chains in this list originate from one sample, sequenced in a study of B cell selection in AIRE deficiency. The sorted conventional CD4 T cells were gated as CD4+CD127+. Generated by immunoSEQ multiplex PCR, the TCRdb table keeps only in-frame clones and is missing some. The repertoire holds some 24,000 clones, with approximately 96% as singletons. The sequenced sample was conventional CD4+ T cells sorted from PBMCs. These receptors were collected from a human donor with AIRE deficiency.

This chain's CDR3 is CASSQDMGLPSTNEKLFF. CDR3 in DNA: TGCGCCAGCAGCCAAGATATGGGGCTCCCCTCAACTAATGAAAAACTGTTTTTT. This chain joins TRBV4-1 and TRBJ1-4, with D possibly being TRBD1 (5 bases). The CDR3 sequence is 18 residues long. V was shortened by 0 bases and J by 0 bases, with 14 bases between the two germline ends. CDR1 and CDR2 from the germline V gene are MGHRA and YSYEKL.

This chain connects TRBV7-2 to TRBJ2-1, with 8 nucleotides matching TRBD1. Germline V gives CDR1 SGHTA, CDR2 FQGNSA. This CDR3 has 13 amino acids. The ends lost 5 bases at V and 10 bases at J; junction bases unmatched: 7. The CDR3 spells CASSPRQGWEQFF. The CDR3 DNA sequence: TGTGCCAGCAGCCCCAGACAGGGGTGGGAGCAGTTCTTC.

This chain joins TRBV15 and TRBJ1-1; the D is unclear. CDR3 length equals 14 residues. Per germline, CDR1 LNHNV and CDR2 YYDKDF (reference sequence). V was cut by 3 bases and J by 4 bases, with 12 bases left in between. CDR3 sequence reads: CATSSQKEGTEAFF. Written as DNA, the CDR3 is TGTGCCACCAGCAGTCAAAAGGAGGGCACTGAAGCTTTCTTT.

The chain has TRBV11-2 and TRBJ2-7; 10 bases map to TRBD1. Germline V lookup: CDR1 SGHAT, CDR2 FQNNGV. J lost 3 bases, V lost 4 bases, and 3 bases had no gene match. The CDR3 totals 14 residues. The CDR3 spells CASSSRTGGYEQYF. Here the CDR3 DNA reads TGTGCCAGCAGCTCTCGGACAGGGGGCTACGAGCAGTACTTC.

The V call is TRBV6-5, the J call TRBJ2-3, with a weak D call TRBD1 (6 bases). In germline, CDR1 is MNHEY, CDR2 SVGAGI. This CDR3 is 12 amino acids long. Trimming took off 10 bases at V and 5 bases at J, with 13 bases between the two ends. CDR3 loop: CATKGVIDTQYF. In DNA, the CDR3 is TGTGCCACCAAGGGGGTGATAGATACGCAGTATTTT.

The chain uses TRBV6-4 and TRBJ2-1; D possibly corresponds to TRBD2 (5 bases). CDR1 and CDR2 (germline): MRHNA, SNTAGT. The CDR3 spans 14 residues. V lost 3 bases to trimming and J lost 5 bases, with 11 bases between them. The CDR3 nucleotides are TGTGCCAGCAGTGAGGCAGCGGCTCACAATGAGCAGTTCTTC. Protein: CASSEAAAHNEQFF.

The rearrangement joins TRBV4-3 to TRBJ2-6; maybe TRBD1 (7 bases). Germline-derived CDR1 and CDR2 are LGHNA and YSLEER. CDR3 length: 16 residues. Trimming removed 2 bases at V and 1 base at J, with 9 bases between. The CDR3 DNA sequence: TGCGCCAGCAGCCAACCAGGGGGGTCTGGGGCCAACGTCCTGACTTTC. Protein: CASSQPGGSGANVLTF.

The V gene is TRBV19, the J gene TRBJ1-5; 7 bases are a match to TRBD1. CDR1 LNHDA and CDR2 SQIVND come from the germline V gene (reference sequence). J gave up 3 bases and V 5 bases, and 10 bases lay outside the gene matches. The CDR3 consists of 16 residues. Here the CDR3 reads CASSRSFDRDNQPQHF. The CDR3 DNA reads as TGTGCCAGTAGTCGGTCATTCGACAGGGACAATCAGCCCCAGCATTTT.

This sequence joins TRBV29-1 and TRBJ2-4; 8 nucleotides agree with TRBD2. V shed 2 bases, J shed 2 bases, and the junction held 14 bases outside the gene matches. The CDR3 length is 18 residues. The V gene's germline CDR1 is SQVTM and CDR2 ANQGSEA. This CDR3 is CSVERYGRAGSTKNIQYF. The CDR3 DNA reads TGCAGCGTTGAAAGGTACGGGAGGGCCGGCAGTACCAAAAACATTCAGTACTTC.

The sample holds one count of this clone. This chain links TRBV19 with TRBJ2-7; 7 positions match TRBD1. The CDR3 extends over 15 amino acids. CDR1 is LNHDA and CDR2 is SQIVND in the germline V gene (reference sequence). The junction had 10 bases not matched to a gene; V was cut back by 5 bases and J by 3 bases. CDR3 sequence reads: CASSSAGTVGYEQYF. Written as DNA, the CDR3 is TGTGCCAGTAGTTCCGCCGGGACAGTGGGCTACGAGCAGTACTTC.

The rearrangement joins TRBV6-5 to TRBJ2-7, with 9 bases lining up with TRBD1. V shed 6 bases, J shed 5 bases, and the junction held 11 bases outside the gene matches. This CDR3 region has 15 residues. CDR1 is MNHEY, CDR2 SVGAGI, per germline. The CDR3 sequence is CASRPATGGRNEQYF. The CDR3 DNA sequence: TGTGCCAGCAGGCCGGCGACAGGGGGGCGGAACGAGCAGTACTTC.

The chain is built from TRBV19 and TRBJ2-3; D remains ambiguous. Looked up from germline, CDR1 is LNHDA and CDR2 is SQIVND (reference sequence). Trimming pared 3 bases from V and 5 bases from J, leaving 12 bases between. CDR3 length equals 14 residues. The CDR3: CASSMMVHGDTQYF. The CDR3 DNA reads as TGTGCCAGTAGTATGATGGTCCATGGAGATACGCAGTATTTT.

This clone was found once. For the CDR3, the DNA is TGCAGCGTTGAGCACGAGCAGTTCTTC. As protein: CSVEHEQFF. This chain uses TRBV29-1 with TRBJ2-1; D unclear. Germline loops: CDR1 SQVTM, CDR2 ANQGSEA. The V gene lost 3 bases and the J gene lost 10 bases, with 4 bases spanning the gap. The CDR3 runs 9 residues.

This sequence joins TRBV5-6 and TRBJ2-7; 7 nucleotides match TRBD1. Trimming removed 4 bases from V and 2 bases from J; junction bases left unmatched: 6. The CDR3 loop spans 14 amino acids. Germline V gives CDR1 SGHDT, CDR2 YYEEEE. This CDR3 reads CASSVGQQTYEQYF. In DNA form, the CDR3 reads TGTGCCAGCAGCGTGGGACAGCAGACCTACGAGCAGTACTTC.